This T cell receptor beta chain was sequenced during a study of cytomegalovirus exposure and HLA in healthy donors. Study-wide results and limits: A later analysis linked a missense DCLRE1C variant to TCR beta V- and J-gene trimming. With high specificity and sensitivity, the classifier reportedly diagnosed cytomegalovirus status. In a later analysis, donors in an Asian-associated ancestry cluster reportedly had fewer N-insertions in productive TCRs than the cohort mean.

Every donor was a healthy person donating bone marrow. From germline, CDR1 is SGHTS and CDR2 YDEGEE. There are 16 residues in the CDR3. The ends lost 0 bases at V and 5 bases at J; junction bases unmatched: 8. 60 Vbeta and 13 Jbeta primers were used in PCR. Profiling relied on immunoSEQ multiplex PCR, and the TCRdb table lists in-frame clones only, not all of them. The repertoire holds around 150,000 clones, with roughly 80% as singletons. Concerning this clone: The antigen remains undetermined.

The sample taken for sequencing was PBMCs. The TCR was taken from a middle-aged man in good health and CMV-seropositive. V gene TRBV5-8 combines with J gene TRBJ2-7; 10 nucleotides agree with TRBD1. This chain's CDR3 is CASSLERRTGGNEQYF. The CDR3 DNA reads as TGTGCCAGCAGCTTGGAGCGTCGGACAGGGGGAAACGAGCAGTACTTC. The complete variable domain, with remaining parts taken from reference TRBV5-8 and TRBJ2-7, reads EAGVTQSPTHLIKTRGQQATLRCSPISGHTSVYWYQQALGLGLQFLLWYDEGEERNRGNFPPRFSGRQFPNYSSELNVNALELEDSALYLCASSLERRTGGNEQYFGPGTRLTVT.